Below are 17 T cell receptor beta chains sequenced from a single sample in a study of PD-1 blockade in mismatch repair-deficient tumors. TCRdb's copy holds only in-frame clones and misses some; the assay was immunoSEQ multiplex PCR. Altogether about 40,000 clones are present, 70% to 80% being singletons, with the ten largest covering roughly 22%. Sequencing used peripheral blood, obtained 4 weeks after starting pembrolizumab. These receptors originate from an adult with mismatch repair-deficient cancer.

The V call is TRBV2, the J call TRBJ2-3; the match to TRBD1 covers 7 bases. This CDR3 has 17 amino acids. The germline V gene encodes CDR1 SNHLY and CDR2 FYNNEI. J gave up 0 bases and V 2 bases, and 8 bases lay outside the gene matches. Here the CDR3 reads CASSEFGTAASTDTQYF. CDR3 sequence (DNA): TGTGCCAGCAGTGAATTCGGGACAGCAGCTAGCACAGATACGCAGTATTTT.

The chain links TRBV5-8 to TRBJ2-7, with TRBD1 matching over 8 bases. Germline loops: CDR1 SGHTS, CDR2 YDEGEE. The junction had 3 bases not matched to a gene; V was cut back by 4 bases and J by 0 bases. CDR3 size: 14 residues. The CDR3 protein is CASSRTGSSYEQYF. The CDR3 DNA reads as TGTGCCAGCAGCCGGACAGGGAGCTCCTACGAGCAGTACTTC.

The chain couples TRBV11-3 to TRBJ1-3, with a possible D match to TRBD1 (6 bases). Trimming left V 4 bases short and J 5 bases short, with 15 bases between. Germline values: CDR1 SGHNT, CDR2 YENEEA. The CDR3 runs to 15 residues. The CDR3 protein is CASSSVTGNRNTIYF. CDR3 nucleotides: TGTGCCAGCAGCTCCGTGACAGGAAATAGAAACACCATATATTTT.

The chain has TRBV4-1 and TRBJ2-1; unclear D gene. This CDR3 has 16 residues. Trimming took 4 bases from V and 7 from J, leaving 20 bases between them. Germline V gene sequence: CDR1 MGHRA, CDR2 YSYEKL. The CDR3 sequence: CASSPRSLWAENEQFF. The CDR3 DNA is TGCGCCAGCAGCCCAAGATCTCTTTGGGCCGAAAATGAGCAGTTCTTC.

The chain couples TRBV27 to TRBJ1-3, with D possibly TRBD1 on 5 matching bases. V lost 6 bases to trimming and J lost 2 bases, with 14 bases between them. The CDR3 covers 15 residues. Germline V gene data show CDR1 as MNHEY and CDR2 as SMNVEV (reference sequence). The CDR3 spells CASRKIGVTGNTIYF. The CDR3 bases are TGTGCCAGCAGAAAAATAGGGGTTACTGGAAACACCATATATTTT.

The chain has TRBV5-4 and TRBJ2-5; 8 bases map to TRBD1. This CDR3 has 16 residues. Germline values: CDR1 SGHNT, CDR2 YYREEE (reference sequence). J lost 1 base, V lost 4 bases, and 9 bases had no gene match. The CDR3 nucleotides are TGTGCCAGCAGCGTCGGGACAGGCTACCTCCAAGAGACCCAGTACTTC. This sequence encodes CASSVGTGYLQETQYF.

V and J are TRBV7-3 and TRBJ2-3, with D uncertain. CDR3 length: 15 residues. Trimming took 5 bases from V and 0 from J, leaving 12 bases between them. The germline V gene encodes CDR1 SGHTA and CDR2 FQGTGA. The CDR3 bases are TGTGCCAGCAGCCCGGGCAGCTCTAGCACAGATACGCAGTATTTT. Protein: CASSPGSSSTDTQYF.

This clone is termed medium-sized. This sequence joins TRBV5-4 and TRBJ1-1; a weak D match, TRBD1 (5 bases). The CDR3 is 14 residues long. V was shortened by 5 bases and J by 1 base, with 12 bases between the two germline ends. The germline V gene has CDR1 SGHNT and CDR2 YYREEE (reference sequence). CDR3 DNA: TGTGCCAGCAGACTGGGGCGGGAGAACACTGAAGCTTTCTTT. It translates to CASRLGRENTEAFF.

Only one count was recorded for this clone. V and J are TRBV7-6 and TRBJ2-7; 9 bases line up with TRBD2. Unmatched junction bases numbered 13, after V lost 5 bases and J lost 2 bases. From germline, CDR1 is SGHVS and CDR2 FNYEAQ. This CDR3 is 17 amino acids long. In DNA form, the CDR3 reads TGTGCCAGCAGCGACCAGGGAGCTAGCGGGATGCCCTACGAGCAGTACTTC. It encodes CASSDQGASGMPYEQYF.

This chain connects TRBV6-4 to TRBJ2-6; unclear D gene. This CDR3 spans 14 amino acids. V shed 5 bases and J shed 0 bases, with 5 bases lying between them. In germline, CDR1 is MRHNA, CDR2 SNTAGT. In DNA, the CDR3 is TGTGCCAGCAGTAGCCGCTCTGGGGCCAACGTCCTGACTTTC. It encodes CASSSRSGANVLTF.

The V and J genes are TRBV7-9 and TRBJ2-5; a possible D gene is TRBD2 (5 bases). Germline CDR1 reads SEHNR; CDR2 reads FQNEAQ (reference sequence). Between the trimmed V and J ends, which lost 1 base and 2 bases, there was a span of 8 bases. The CDR3 spans 14 residues. CDR3 in DNA: TGTGCCAGCAGCTTAGAACGGGGACAAGAGACCCAGTACTTC. Translating it yields CASSLERGQETQYF.

In this sample, this clone turned up a few times. This chain connects TRBV27 to TRBJ2-7; D is possibly TRBD1 (5 bases). This CDR3 spans 17 amino acids. CDR1 MNHEY and CDR2 SMNVEV come from the germline V gene (reference sequence). With 0 bases removed from V and 1 base from J, the gap between germline ends came to 16 bases. The CDR3 DNA is TGTGCCAGCAGTTTATCTTACTTGGGGCACGGATCCTACGAGCAGTACTTC. Its translation: CASSLSYLGHGSYEQYF.

This clone was seen just once. This chain connects TRBV5-1 to TRBJ2-1, with 9 positions matching TRBD2. Trimming took 3 bases from V and 4 from J; bases not matched to a gene: 14. Germline loops: CDR1 SGHRS, CDR2 YFSETQ. CDR3 length: 18 residues. The DNA of the CDR3 is TGCGCCAGCAGCTCACGGACCGGCGGTAGCGGGAGATACAATGAGCAGTTCTTC. Its translation is CASSSRTGGSGRYNEQFF. The full variable domain, in which reference TRBV5-1 and TRBJ2-1 provide the parts outside the CDR3, is KAGVTQTPRYLIKTRGQQVTLSCSPISGHRSVSWYQQTPGQGLQFLFEYFSETQRNKGNFPGRFSGRQFSNSRSEMNVSTLELGDSALYLCASSSRTGGSGRYNEQFFGPGTRLTVL.

Here the CDR3 reads CASRSGGVMRETQYF. The CDR3 bases are TGTGCCAGCCGCTCCGGGGGGGTAATGCGAGAGACCCAGTACTTC. The chain carries TRBV27 and TRBJ2-5; 8 bases line up with TRBD2. Germline V gene sequence: CDR1 MNHEY, CDR2 SMNVEV (reference sequence). The CDR3 contains 15 residues. The J segment lost 4 bases and the V segment lost 8 bases, leaving 12 bases of the junction unmatched.

The V and J genes are TRBV2 and TRBJ2-3, with TRBD2 matching 11 bases. CDR3 length: 15 residues. Germline values: CDR1 SNHLY, CDR2 FYNNEI. V dropped 7 bases and J dropped 2; count of bases not matched to a gene: 5. The CDR3 sequence is CASNPTSGITDTQYF. In nucleotides, the CDR3 is TGTGCCAGCAACCCGACTAGCGGGATCACAGATACGCAGTATTTT.

The gene calls are TRBV30 and TRBJ2-3; D perhaps matches TRBD2 (6 bases). Germline V gives CDR1 GTSNPN, CDR2 SVGIG (reference sequence). There are 14 residues in the CDR3. Trimming took 0 bases from V and 6 from J, leaving 13 bases between them. The DNA of the CDR3 is TGTGCCTGGAGTGTACGAGCGGGCTCGGATACGCAGTATTTT. Translation gives CAWSVRAGSDTQYF.

CDR3 nucleotide sequence: TGTGCCAGCAGCCATTTAGACGGCTACGAGGGCTACACCTTC. The encoded protein is CASSHLDGYEGYTF. This chain links TRBV7-6 with TRBJ1-2; no reliable D call. The CDR3 extends over 14 amino acids. Germline CDR1 and CDR2: SGHVS and FNYEAQ. V was trimmed by 5 bases and J by 8 bases, leaving 18 bases between them.